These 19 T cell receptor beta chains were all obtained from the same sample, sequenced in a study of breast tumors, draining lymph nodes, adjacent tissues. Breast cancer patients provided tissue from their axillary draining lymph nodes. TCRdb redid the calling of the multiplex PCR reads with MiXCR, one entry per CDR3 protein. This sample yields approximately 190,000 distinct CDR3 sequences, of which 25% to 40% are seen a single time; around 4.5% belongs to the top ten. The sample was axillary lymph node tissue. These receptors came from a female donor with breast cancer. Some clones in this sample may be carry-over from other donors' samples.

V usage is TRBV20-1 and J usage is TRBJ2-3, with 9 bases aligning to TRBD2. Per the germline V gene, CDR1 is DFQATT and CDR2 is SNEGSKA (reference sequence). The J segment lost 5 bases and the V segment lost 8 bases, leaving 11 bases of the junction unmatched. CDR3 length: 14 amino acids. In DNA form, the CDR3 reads TGCAGTTTAGCGGGGGCGGGAGGGTTAGATACGCAGTATTTT. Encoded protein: CSLAGAGGLDTQYF.

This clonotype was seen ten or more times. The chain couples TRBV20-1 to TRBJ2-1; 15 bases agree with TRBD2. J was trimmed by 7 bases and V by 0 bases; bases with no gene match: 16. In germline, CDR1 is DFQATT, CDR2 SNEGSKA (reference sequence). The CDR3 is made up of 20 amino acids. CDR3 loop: CSARDVGLAGGWARMNEQFF. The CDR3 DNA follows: TGCAGTGCTAGAGATGTGGGACTAGCGGGGGGCTGGGCAAGGATGAATGAGCAGTTCTTC.

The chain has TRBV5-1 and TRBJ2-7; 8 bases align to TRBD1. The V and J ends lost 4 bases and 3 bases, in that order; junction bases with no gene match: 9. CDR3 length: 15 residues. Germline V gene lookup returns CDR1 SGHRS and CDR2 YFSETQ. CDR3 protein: CASSQAPGQDYEQYV. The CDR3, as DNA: TGCGCCAGCAGCCAGGCCCCGGGACAGGACTACGAGCAGTACGTC.

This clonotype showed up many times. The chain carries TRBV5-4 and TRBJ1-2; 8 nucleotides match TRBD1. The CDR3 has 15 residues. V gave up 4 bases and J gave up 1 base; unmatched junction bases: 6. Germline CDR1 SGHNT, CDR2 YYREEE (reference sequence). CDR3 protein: CASSGGQGINYGYTF. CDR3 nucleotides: TGTGCCAGCAGCGGCGGACAGGGCATTAACTATGGCTACACCTTC.

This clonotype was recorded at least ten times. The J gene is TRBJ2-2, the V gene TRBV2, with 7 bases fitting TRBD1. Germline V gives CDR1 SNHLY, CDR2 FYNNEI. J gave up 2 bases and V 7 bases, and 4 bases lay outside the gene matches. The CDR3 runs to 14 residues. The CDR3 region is CASIDRANTGELFF. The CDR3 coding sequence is TGTGCCAGCATAGACAGGGCTAACACCGGGGAGCTGTTTTTT.

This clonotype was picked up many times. The CDR3, as DNA: TGCAGTGCTAGAGGACCAGGGATGGAGACCCAGTACTTC. Translation: CSARGPGMETQYF. This chain links TRBV20-1 with TRBJ2-5; perhaps TRBD1 as D (5 bases). CDR3 length: 13 residues. V was clipped by 1 base and J by 5 bases, with 11 bases between them. CDR1 is DFQATT and CDR2 is SNEGSKA in the germline V gene (reference sequence).

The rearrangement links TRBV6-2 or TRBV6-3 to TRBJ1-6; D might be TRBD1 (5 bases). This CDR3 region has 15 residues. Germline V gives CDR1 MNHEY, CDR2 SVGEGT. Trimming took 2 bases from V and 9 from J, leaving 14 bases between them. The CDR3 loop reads CASSYKGPNSSPLHF. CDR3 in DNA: TGTGCCAGCAGTTACAAGGGACCAAATAGTTCACCCCTCCACTTT.

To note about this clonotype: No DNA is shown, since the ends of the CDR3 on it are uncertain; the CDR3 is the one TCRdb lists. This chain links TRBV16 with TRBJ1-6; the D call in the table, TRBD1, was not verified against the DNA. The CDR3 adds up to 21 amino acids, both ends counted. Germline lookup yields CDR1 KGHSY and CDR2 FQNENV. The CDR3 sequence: CASSFYICSASSKGANSPLHF.

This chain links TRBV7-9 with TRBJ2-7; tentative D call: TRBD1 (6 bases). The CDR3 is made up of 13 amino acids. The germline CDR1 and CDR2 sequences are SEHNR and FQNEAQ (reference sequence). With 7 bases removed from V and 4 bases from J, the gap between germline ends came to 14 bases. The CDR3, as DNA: TGTGCCAGCATGGGACACTTCGTTTACGAGCAGTACGTC. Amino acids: CASMGHFVYEQYV.

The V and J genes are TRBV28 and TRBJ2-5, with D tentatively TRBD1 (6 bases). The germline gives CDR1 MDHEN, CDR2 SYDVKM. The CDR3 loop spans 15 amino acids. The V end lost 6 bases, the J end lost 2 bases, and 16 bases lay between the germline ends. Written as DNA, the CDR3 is TGTGCCAGCAGCCCATCTTCGACAGGACAAGAGACCCAGTACTTC. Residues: CASSPSSTGQETQYF.

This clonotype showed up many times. The CDR3 reads CASSSGGSTGANYGYTF. CDR3 sequence (DNA): TGTGCCAGCAGTTCGGGGGGGAGTACAGGGGCCAACTATGGCTACACCTTC. This chain joins TRBV6-6 and TRBJ1-2, with TRBD1 identical over 7 bases. The germline V gene has CDR1 MNHNY and CDR2 SVGAGI (reference sequence). V was clipped by 4 bases and J by 2 bases; unmatched bases: 13. The CDR3 is 17 residues long.

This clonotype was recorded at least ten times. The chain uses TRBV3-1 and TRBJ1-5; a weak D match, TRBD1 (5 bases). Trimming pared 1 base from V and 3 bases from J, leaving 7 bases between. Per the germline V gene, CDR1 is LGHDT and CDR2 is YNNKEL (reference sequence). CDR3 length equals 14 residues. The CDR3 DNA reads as TGTGCCAGCAGCCAAGCAGGGCCCAATCAGCCCCAGCATTTT. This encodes CASSQAGPNQPQHF.

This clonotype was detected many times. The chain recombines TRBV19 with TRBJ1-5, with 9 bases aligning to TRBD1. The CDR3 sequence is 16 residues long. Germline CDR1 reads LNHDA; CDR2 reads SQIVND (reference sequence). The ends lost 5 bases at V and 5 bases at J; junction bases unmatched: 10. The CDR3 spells CASSRGDRAGHQPQHF. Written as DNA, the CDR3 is TGTGCCAGTAGTCGGGGGGACAGGGCGGGACATCAGCCCCAGCATTTT.

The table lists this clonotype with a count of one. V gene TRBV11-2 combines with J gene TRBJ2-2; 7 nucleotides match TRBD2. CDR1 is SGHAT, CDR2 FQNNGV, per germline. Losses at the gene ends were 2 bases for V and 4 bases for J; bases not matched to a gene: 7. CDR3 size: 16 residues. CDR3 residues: CASSLLRETGTGELFF. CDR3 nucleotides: TGTGCCAGCAGCTTATTGCGGGAGACTGGCACCGGGGAGCTGTTTTTT.

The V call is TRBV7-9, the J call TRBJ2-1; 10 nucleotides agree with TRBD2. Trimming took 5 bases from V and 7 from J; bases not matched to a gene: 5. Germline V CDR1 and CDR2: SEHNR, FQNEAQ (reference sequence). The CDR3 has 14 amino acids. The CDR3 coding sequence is TGTGCCAGCAGCCATTCGACTAGCGGGAATGAGCAGTTCTTC. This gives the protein CASSHSTSGNEQFF.

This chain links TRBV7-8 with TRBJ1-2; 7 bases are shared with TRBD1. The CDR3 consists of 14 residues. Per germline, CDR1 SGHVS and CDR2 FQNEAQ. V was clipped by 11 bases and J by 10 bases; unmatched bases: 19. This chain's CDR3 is CAGTRRGRGDDYTF. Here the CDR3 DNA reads TGTGCCGGCACTCGGCGAGGCAGGGGGGACGACTACACCTTC.

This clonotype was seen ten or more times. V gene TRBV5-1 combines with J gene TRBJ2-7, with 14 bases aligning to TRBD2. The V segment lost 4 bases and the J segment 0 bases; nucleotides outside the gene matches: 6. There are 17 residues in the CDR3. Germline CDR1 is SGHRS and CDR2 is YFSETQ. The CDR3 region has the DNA TGCGCCAGCAGCCGGACTAGCGGGGGGTCAACCTCCTACGAGCAGTACTTC. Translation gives CASSRTSGGSTSYEQYF.

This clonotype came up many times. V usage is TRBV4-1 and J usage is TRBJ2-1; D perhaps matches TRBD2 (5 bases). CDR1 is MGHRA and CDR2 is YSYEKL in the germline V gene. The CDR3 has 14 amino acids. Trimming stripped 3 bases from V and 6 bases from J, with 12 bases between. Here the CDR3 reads CASSHTPGGNEQFF. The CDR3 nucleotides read TGCGCCAGCAGCCATACCCCTGGAGGCAATGAGCAGTTCTTC.

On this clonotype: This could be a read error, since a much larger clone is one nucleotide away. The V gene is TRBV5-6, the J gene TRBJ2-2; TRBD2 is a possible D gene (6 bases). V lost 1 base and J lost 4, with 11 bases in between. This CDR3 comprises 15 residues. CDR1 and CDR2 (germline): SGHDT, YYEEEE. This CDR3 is CASSLRDSSTGELFF. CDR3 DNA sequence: TGTGCCAGCAGCTTGCGGGACTCCTCCACCGGGGAGCTGTTTTTT.